The rows below give T cell receptor beta chains drawn from one sample of a study of blood T cell repertoires in COVID-19. Assay: immunoSEQ multiplex PCR; the TCRdb copy retains only in-frame clones and omits some. The sample holds approximately 250,000 clones, roughly 82% seen once. The specimen was peripheral blood. Receptors originate from a man in his forties who had recovered from COVID-19. CDR3s include the opening cysteine and the closing phenylalanine or tryptophan. The order of the fields is V gene, J gene, CDR3 protein.

TRBV7-9	TRBJ2-5	CASSQGLAGGGETQYF
TRBV7-2	TRBJ2-1	CASSSDRGSYNEQFF
TRBV5-6	TRBJ2-7	CASSLTAGGREQYF
TRBV6-6	TRBJ2-3	CASRDRRHTQYF
TRBV4-1	TRBJ1-2	CASSQEVSWYGYTF
TRBV4-1	TRBJ2-1	CASSQGARLAGVPKRYNEQFF
TRBV9	TRBJ2-1	CASGALEEQFF
TRBV10-2	TRBJ1-1	CASSEGRYTEAFF
TRBV4-1	TRBJ1-3	CASSQKDSPGNTIYF
TRBV25-1	TRBJ2-5	CASQEGGRETQYF
TRBV7-6	TRBJ1-4	CASSRRAGSTNEKLFF
TRBV7-2	TRBJ2-7	CASSFAGGGSYEQYF
TRBV28	TRBJ2-2	CASSLYQQGLAVVGVTGELFF
TRBV11-2	TRBJ2-7	CASSFLFVGGEQYF
TRBV11-3	TRBJ1-5	CASSLLRQAANQPQHF
TRBV18	TRBJ2-7	CASSPPRGQEHLYEQYF
TRBV24-1	TRBJ1-2	CATSATGDYGYTF
TRBV6-2/TRBV6-3	TRBJ1-1	CASSLGTGGYTEAFF
TRBV6-5	TRBJ1-1	CASSYATGGASEAFF
TRBV4-3	TRBJ1-6	CASSQEVGGPLHF
TRBV29-1	TRBJ1-5	CSVSGQSNQPQHF
TRBV5-6	TRBJ1-5	CASSSGWSGQPQHF
TRBV29-1	TRBJ1-4	CSAGSRNEKLFF
TRBV7-2	TRBJ2-7	CASGRRRGYEQYF
TRBV9	TRBJ2-3	CASSTTSGDDTQYF
TRBV6-5	TRBJ1-3	CASSYSPEGGGNTIYF
TRBV9	TRBJ1-2	CASSASTDIGYTF
TRBV5-8	TRBJ1-4	CASSWPRDREIGEHEKLFF
TRBV27	TRBJ2-7	CASSTGTTYEQYF
TRBV7-9	TRBJ2-3	CASSLALASGRDTQYF
TRBV3-1/TRBV3-2	TRBJ2-2	CASTDRGLGTGELFF
TRBV2	TRBJ2-5	CASSASGGQETQYF